This TCR beta chain is from a study of blood T cell repertoires in COVID-19. Germline V gene sequence: CDR1 SGHAT, CDR2 FQNNGV. V was trimmed by 11 bases and J by 1 base, leaving 17 bases between them. The CDR3 is 14 amino acids. Profiling relied on immunoSEQ multiplex PCR, and the TCRdb table lists in-frame clones only, not all of them. The data show about 160,000 clones, with 85% seen just once and around 3.2% held by the top ten. V and J are TRBV11-2 and TRBJ1-2; weak D call: TRBD1 (6 bases). Sample: peripheral blood. The clonotype comes from a human donor with acute or convalescent COVID-19. The donor label of this sample is uncertain. The CDR3 reads CASTLEGGNYGYTF. The CDR3 DNA follows: TGTGCCTCTACTCTCGAAGGGGGTAACTATGGCTACACCTTC. The full variable domain, in which reference TRBV11-2 and TRBJ1-2 provide the parts outside the CDR3, is EAGVAQSPRYKIIEKRQSVAFWCNPISGHATLYWYQQILGQGPKLLIQFQNNGVVDDSQLPKDRFSAERLKGVDSTLKIQPAKLEDSAVYLCASTLEGGNYGYTFGSGTRLTVV.